Sequencing of this TCR beta chain was carried out in a study of robustness of blood B and T cell sequencing listed by TCRdb under 2018. About the full investigation: The study was designed to determine how much peripheral blood is required to reliably characterize an individual's TCRbeta and IgG repertoires. In each of the nine to ten independently drawn blood samples, both the TCRbeta and the IgG repertoires were quantified. As technical replicates, two replicate TCRbeta cDNA libraries were prepared from one shared RNA pool derived from a single 10 ml draw. What the research found in general, with its limitations: When 3 or 4 tubes (roughly 30-45 ml blood) were combined, saturation was approached in coverage of the top 10,000 TCRbeta clonotypes. The TCRbeta rarefaction curves did not fully level off, which suggests either under-sequencing or many low-abundance clonotypes. Across technical replicate libraries, around 96% of the top 10,000 TCRbeta clonotypes in one library were also found in the other. The 1,000 most abundant TCRbeta clonotypes from the pooled draws were detected in every single 10 ml sample. One pair of TCRbeta libraries showed evidence of cross-contamination, likely from batch processing; the shared UMI-sequence pairs were removed. Overlap of rare TCRbeta clonotypes did not improve with pooling tubes, implying much larger blood volumes would be needed to capture them. Because EDTA tubes had to be fractionated immediately, the use of EDTA tubes in multi-site collections was limited.

Library preparation used PCR. Sequenced using an Illumina MiSeq. cDNA was made using SMARTScribe reverse transcriptase and a 5' template-switch oligo that added a universal priming site. Each cDNA molecule was tagged by a 12-nucleotide random unique molecular identifier (UMI) carried on the template-switch oligo. During reverse transcription, TCRbeta transcripts were targeted by chain-specific reverse primers. Uracil DNA glycosylase treatment removed residual template-switch adapters, and cDNA was purified with a Qiagen MinElute kit. For the first PCR, KAPA HiFi HotStart ReadyMix was used for roughly 23 cycles, with amplification split across four 50 ul reactions containing step-out primers. Before further amplification, first-round PCR products were gel-purified. Illumina Nextera adapters were attached in a second roughly 8-cycle PCR, after which libraries were purified and pooled. For each TCRbeta molecule, the UMI barcode was captured by a 50-nucleotide 5' read. Regarding the original processing steps: The MIGEC toolkit was used to group reads by UMI into consensus reads. Forward and reverse consensus reads were merged with PEAR to produce final reads. Identical UMI-sequence pairs shared across libraries were treated as cross-sample contamination and removed by a custom decontamination script. V(D)J assignment and CDR3 extraction were performed with MIGMAP, a wrapper around IgBLAST. TCR clonotypes were defined by identical V gene, J gene and CDR3 amino acid sequence; CDR1 and CDR2 were not sequenced. The public reads were run again by TCRdb, first through fastp at Q25 and then through MiXCR, and only productive beta chains were kept. Each CDR3 protein gets just one entry, which takes the most common genes and DNA from the rows behind it. Here the V and J calls rest on TCRdb's processing, not on the authors' analysis. This sample lists more than 3,000 distinct CDR3 sequences; about 54% were detected once. The ten most abundant clones make up roughly 25% of the sample.

About this clonotype itself: No cognate antigen has been identified for it. Base-call qualities are not available, and no considerably larger clone is one nucleotide away.

From the cysteine through the phenylalanine, the CDR3 covers 11 amino acids. Solely the CDR3 DNA is kept, with 33 bases framed from the first base. V loses 5 bases of germline sequence and J loses 2 bases, and the interval between the two ends is 2 bases. The germline V gene provides CDR1 SNHLY and CDR2 FYNNEI. TCRbeta repertoires were quantified from mRNA rather than genomic DNA, which captures expressed receptors. Buffy coat leukocytes were collected into Trizol, and RNA was extracted with the Direct-zol RNA MiniPrep Plus kit without cell sorting. EDTA blood tubes were spun right away at 4 degrees C to separate plasma, buffy coat and red blood cells.

The source material was peripheral blood. The sequence derives from a human donor in good health. Here the chain combines TRBV2 and TRBJ2-3; no D segment can be confidently identified. The CDR3 reads as follows: CASSSTDTQYF. The nucleotides are TGTGCCAGCAGTTCCACAGATACGCAGTATTTT.